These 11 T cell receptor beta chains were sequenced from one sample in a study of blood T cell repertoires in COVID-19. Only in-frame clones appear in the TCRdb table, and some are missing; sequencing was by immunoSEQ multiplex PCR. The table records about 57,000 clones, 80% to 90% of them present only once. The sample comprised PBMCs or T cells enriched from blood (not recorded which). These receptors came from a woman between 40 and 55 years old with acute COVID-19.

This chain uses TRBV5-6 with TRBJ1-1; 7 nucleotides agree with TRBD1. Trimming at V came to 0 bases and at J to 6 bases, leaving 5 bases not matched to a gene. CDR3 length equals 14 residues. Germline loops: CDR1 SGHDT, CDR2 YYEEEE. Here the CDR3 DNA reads TGTGCCAGCAGCTTGGAGCCTGGGACAGCTGAAGCTTTCTTT. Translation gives CASSLEPGTAEAFF.

In DNA, the CDR3 is TGTGCCAGCAGCTTGTCCTCACGGGGGGGCTCGATCGGCTACACCTTC. It translates to CASSLSSRGGSIGYTF. This chain connects TRBV5-6 to TRBJ1-2, with a weak D call TRBD1 (6 bases). The CDR3 covers 16 residues. Germline CDR1 is SGHDT and CDR2 is YYEEEE. With 1 base removed from V and 8 bases from J, the gap between germline ends came to 21 bases.

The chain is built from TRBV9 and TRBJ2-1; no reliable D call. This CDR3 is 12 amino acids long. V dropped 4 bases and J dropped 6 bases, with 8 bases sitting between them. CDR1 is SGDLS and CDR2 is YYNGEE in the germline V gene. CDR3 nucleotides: TGTGCCAGCAGCCTCACTTCCAATGAGCAGTTCTTC. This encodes CASSLTSNEQFF.

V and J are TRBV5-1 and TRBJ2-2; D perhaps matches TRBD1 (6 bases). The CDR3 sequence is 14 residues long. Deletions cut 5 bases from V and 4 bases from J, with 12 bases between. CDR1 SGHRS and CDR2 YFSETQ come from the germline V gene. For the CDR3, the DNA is TGCGCCAGCAGACAGGGTGGATTCACCGGGGAGCTGTTTTTT. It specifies CASRQGGFTGELFF.

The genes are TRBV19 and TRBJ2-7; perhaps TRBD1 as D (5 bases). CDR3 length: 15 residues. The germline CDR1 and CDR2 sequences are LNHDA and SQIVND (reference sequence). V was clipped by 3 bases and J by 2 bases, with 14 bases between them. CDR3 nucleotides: TGTGCCAGTAGTATTTGGGGCAGGGATACCTACGAGCAGTACGTC. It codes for CASSIWGRDTYEQYV.

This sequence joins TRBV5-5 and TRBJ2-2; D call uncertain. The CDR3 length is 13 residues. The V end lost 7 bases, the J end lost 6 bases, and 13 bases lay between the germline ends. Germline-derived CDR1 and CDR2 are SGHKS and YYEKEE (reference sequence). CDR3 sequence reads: CASGPRVAGELFF. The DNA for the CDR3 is TGTGCCAGCGGTCCCCGCGTCGCCGGGGAGCTGTTTTTT.

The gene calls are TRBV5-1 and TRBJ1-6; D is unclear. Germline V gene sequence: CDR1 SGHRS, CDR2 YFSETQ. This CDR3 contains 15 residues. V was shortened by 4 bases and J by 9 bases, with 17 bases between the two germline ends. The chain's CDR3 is CASSPNGVSPSPLHF. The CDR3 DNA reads TGCGCCAGCAGCCCAAACGGTGTTTCCCCTTCACCCCTCCACTTT.

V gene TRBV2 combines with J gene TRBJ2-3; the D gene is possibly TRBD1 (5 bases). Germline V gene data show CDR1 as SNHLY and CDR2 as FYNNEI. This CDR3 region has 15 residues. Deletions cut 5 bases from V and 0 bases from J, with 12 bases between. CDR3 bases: TGTGCCAGCAGTCAGGGCTGGAGTAGCACAGATACGCAGTATTTT. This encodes CASSQGWSSTDTQYF.

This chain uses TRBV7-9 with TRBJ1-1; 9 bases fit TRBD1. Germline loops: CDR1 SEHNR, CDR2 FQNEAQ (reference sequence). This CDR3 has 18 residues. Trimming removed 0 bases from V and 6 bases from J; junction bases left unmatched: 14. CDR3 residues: CASSLAVRQGVRRAEAFF. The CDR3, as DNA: TGTGCCAGCAGCTTAGCAGTAAGACAGGGGGTAAGGCGCGCTGAAGCTTTCTTT.

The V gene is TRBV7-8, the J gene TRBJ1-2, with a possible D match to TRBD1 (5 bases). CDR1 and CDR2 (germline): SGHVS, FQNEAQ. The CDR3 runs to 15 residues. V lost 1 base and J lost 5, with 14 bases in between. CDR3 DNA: TGTGCCAGCAGCTTAGAGGGGAACAACCATTATGGCTACACCTTC. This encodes CASSLEGNNHYGYTF.

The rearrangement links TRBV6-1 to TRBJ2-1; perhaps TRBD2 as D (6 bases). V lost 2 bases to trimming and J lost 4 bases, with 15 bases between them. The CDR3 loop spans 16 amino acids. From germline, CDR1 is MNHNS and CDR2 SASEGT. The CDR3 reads CASSESWGDSYNEQFF. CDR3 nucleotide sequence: TGTGCCAGCAGTGAAAGTTGGGGGGATTCGTACAATGAGCAGTTCTTC.